This is a list of T cell receptor beta chains from one sample in a study of cytomegalovirus exposure and HLA in healthy donors. Sequenced by immunoSEQ multiplex PCR; TCRdb stores in-frame clones only, minus some. The sample yields 170,000 or so clones, just under 80% seen once. Sample: PBMCs. The receptors come from a woman aged 45-65 years in good health and CMV-seropositive. CDR3s include the opening cysteine and the closing phenylalanine or tryptophan. A D gene is named only where the DNA matches it firmly. Only some rows state a clone size, as once, few, many or a class for expanded clones.

clone size: once; J gene: TRBJ2-7; V gene: TRBV19; D gene: TRBD1; CDR3 DNA: TGTGCCAGTAGTGCCGGACAGGGGCCCTACGAGCAGTACTTC; CDR3 protein: CASSAGQGPYEQYF
clone size: .; J gene: TRBJ1-6; V gene: TRBV9; D gene: .; CDR3 DNA: TGTGCCAGCAGCGTAGAAGGGAGTTATAGTTCACCCCTCCACTTT; CDR3 protein: CASSVEGSYSSPLHF
clone size: .; J gene: TRBJ2-2; V gene: TRBV28; D gene: .; CDR3 DNA: TGTGCCAGCAGGAGGGTTGGGACCGGGGAGCTGTTTTTT; CDR3 protein: CASRRVGTGELFF
clone size: .; J gene: TRBJ2-3; V gene: TRBV15; D gene: TRBD2; CDR3 DNA: TGTGCCACCAGCAGAGGAGCGGCTAGCGGAGCAGATACGCAGTATTTT; CDR3 protein: CATSRGAASGADTQYF
clone size: once; J gene: TRBJ2-5; V gene: TRBV2; D gene: .; CDR3 DNA: TGTGCCAGCAGCGCAGGACAAGGTAGAGAGACCCAGTACTTC; CDR3 protein: CASSAGQGRETQYF
clone size: .; J gene: TRBJ1-2; V gene: TRBV27; D gene: TRBD1; CDR3 DNA: TGTGCCAGCAGCCGCCGGGACAGGGACAACTATGGCTACACCTTC; CDR3 protein: CASSRRDRDNYGYTF
clone size: .; J gene: TRBJ2-4; V gene: TRBV28; D gene: .; CDR3 DNA: TGTGCCAGCAGAACCCGGAGGATGGAGGAACATCAAAACATTCAGTACTTC; CDR3 protein: CASRTRRMEEHQNIQYF
clone size: .; J gene: TRBJ2-7; V gene: TRBV4-1; D gene: .; CDR3 DNA: TGCGCCAGCAGCCTCGGGGAGGGGGACTACGAGCAGTACTTC; CDR3 protein: CASSLGEGDYEQYF
clone size: .; J gene: TRBJ1-1; V gene: TRBV7-9; D gene: .; CDR3 DNA: TGTGCCAGCAGCTTACAGGTTCGACACGCTGAAGCTTTCTTT; CDR3 protein: CASSLQVRHAEAFF
clone size: .; J gene: TRBJ2-1; V gene: TRBV28; D gene: .; CDR3 DNA: TGTGCCAGCAGTTTTTTTAGCGCTTCCTACAATGAGCAGTTCTTC; CDR3 protein: CASSFFSASYNEQFF
clone size: .; J gene: TRBJ1-2; V gene: TRBV6-1; D gene: .; CDR3 DNA: TGTGCCAGCAGTGAAATGGTCGGCAGGGTATATGGCTACACCTTC; CDR3 protein: CASSEMVGRVYGYTF
clone size: .; J gene: TRBJ2-1; V gene: TRBV5-1; D gene: TRBD1; CDR3 DNA: TGCGCCAGCAGTCTGACAGGGAGCTCCTACAATGAGCAGTTCTTC; CDR3 protein: CASSLTGSSYNEQFF
clone size: .; J gene: TRBJ1-1; V gene: TRBV7-7; D gene: .; CDR3 DNA: TGTGCTAGCAGTTCCGACAGAAACACTGAAGCTTTCTTT; CDR3 protein: CASSSDRNTEAFF
clone size: .; J gene: TRBJ1-1; V gene: TRBV27; D gene: TRBD1; CDR3 DNA: TGTGCCAGCAGTCCAAACGAACCCGAACAGGGGCGGAGGTCGATGAACACTGAAGCTTTCTTT; CDR3 protein: CASSPNEPEQGRRSMNTEAFF
clone size: .; J gene: TRBJ2-2; V gene: TRBV7-7; D gene: .; CDR3 DNA: TGTGCCGCGGGACAGATGATAAACACCGGGGAGCTGTTTTTT; CDR3 protein: CAAGQMINTGELFF
clone size: .; J gene: TRBJ2-1; V gene: TRBV9; D gene: .; CDR3 DNA: TGTGCCAGCAGCACAGGGGGGGCGGATGAGCAGTTCTTC; CDR3 protein: CASSTGGADEQFF
clone size: .; J gene: TRBJ1-1; V gene: TRBV4-2; D gene: TRBD1; CDR3 DNA: TGTGCCAGCAGCCGCGACAGGGGGAACACTGAAGCTTTCTTT; CDR3 protein: CASSRDRGNTEAFF
clone size: .; J gene: TRBJ2-7; V gene: TRBV27; D gene: TRBD1; CDR3 DNA: TGTGCCAGCAGGGCAGGGGGCCTGACCCTATACGAGCAGTACTTC; CDR3 protein: CASRAGGLTLYEQYF
clone size: .; J gene: TRBJ1-1; V gene: TRBV19; D gene: .; CDR3 DNA: TGTGCCAGTAGTATGGGACAAAGCATGAACACTGAAGCTTTCTTT; CDR3 protein: CASSMGQSMNTEAFF
clone size: once; J gene: TRBJ2-1; V gene: TRBV4-3; D gene: TRBD1; CDR3 DNA: TGCGCCAGCAGCCAAGATGGGACAGCTCCGTCTGTCCCTTTCTTC; CDR3 protein: CASSQDGTAPSVPFF
clone size: once; J gene: TRBJ2-5; V gene: TRBV5-4; D gene: TRBD1; CDR3 DNA: TGTGCCAGCAGCTTCCAGCGGACAGGGGGAGAGCAGTACTTC; CDR3 protein: CASSFQRTGGEQYF
clone size: .; J gene: TRBJ2-1; V gene: TRBV12-5; D gene: TRBD1; CDR3 DNA: TGTGCTAGTGGTTTGGGCCTTCGACAGGGTCCCTTCAATGAGCAGTTCTTC; CDR3 protein: CASGLGLRQGPFNEQFF
clone size: .; J gene: TRBJ1-1; V gene: TRBV11-2; D gene: TRBD1; CDR3 DNA: TGTGCCAGCAGCTTATTACCAGGGGGAATTGTCACTGAAGCTTTCTTT; CDR3 protein: CASSLLPGGIVTEAFF